This T cell receptor (beta chain) was sequenced in a study of OX40 agonist ivuxolimab in advanced cancers. Regarding the study as a whole: Antigens targeted by the expanded peripheral T cells were not determined. Among the lowest peripheral clonal expansion occurred in 0.1-3.0 mg/kg partial responders.

On this clone itself: Its antigen is currently unknown.

V lost 1 base to trimming and J lost 10 bases, with 17 bases between them. Germline loops: CDR1 SGHTA, CDR2 FQGNSA. CDR3 length: 15 amino acids. Data came from immunoSEQ multiplex PCR; TCRdb stores just in-frame clones and leaves some out. The data hold about 69,000 clones, with 85% to 90% observed a single time. The sequencing here drew on CD4+ or CD8+ T cells sorted from blood, taken in a trial of the OX40 agonist ivuxolimab. The V call is TRBV7-2, the J call TRBJ2-1, with D perhaps assigned TRBD1 or TRBD2 (6 bases each). The clonotype comes from an adult with an advanced solid tumor such as melanoma, head and neck, liver or kidney cancer. The CDR3 loop is CASSLEGGAGLEQFF. The CDR3 DNA reads as TGTGCCAGCAGCTTAGAGGGGGGAGCAGGGTTGGAGCAGTTCTTC.